This T cell receptor (beta chain) came from a study of blood T cell repertoires in COVID-19. For the study at large: Acute and convalescent COVID-19 samples came from the United States, Italy and Spain. Nucleic acid was either cDNA or gDNA, and it came from T cells, B-cell-depleted T cells, or PBMCs.

Assay: immunoSEQ multiplex PCR; the TCRdb copy retains only in-frame clones and omits some. The data show roughly 300,000 clones, approximately 83% seen once. CDR3 length: 11 amino acids. V was clipped by 1 base and J by 13 bases, with 10 bases between them. Germline V gene data show CDR1 as SEHNR and CDR2 as FQNEAQ (reference sequence). This chain uses TRBV7-9 with TRBJ1-2, with D possibly being TRBD1 (5 bases). This TCR was recovered from a woman aged 40 to 50 with acute COVID-19. Sequenced sample: PBMCs or T cells enriched from blood (not recorded which). The CDR3 nucleotides read TGTGCCAGCAGCTTAGAGCAGGGTGTCACCTTC. Residues: CASSLEQGVTF.